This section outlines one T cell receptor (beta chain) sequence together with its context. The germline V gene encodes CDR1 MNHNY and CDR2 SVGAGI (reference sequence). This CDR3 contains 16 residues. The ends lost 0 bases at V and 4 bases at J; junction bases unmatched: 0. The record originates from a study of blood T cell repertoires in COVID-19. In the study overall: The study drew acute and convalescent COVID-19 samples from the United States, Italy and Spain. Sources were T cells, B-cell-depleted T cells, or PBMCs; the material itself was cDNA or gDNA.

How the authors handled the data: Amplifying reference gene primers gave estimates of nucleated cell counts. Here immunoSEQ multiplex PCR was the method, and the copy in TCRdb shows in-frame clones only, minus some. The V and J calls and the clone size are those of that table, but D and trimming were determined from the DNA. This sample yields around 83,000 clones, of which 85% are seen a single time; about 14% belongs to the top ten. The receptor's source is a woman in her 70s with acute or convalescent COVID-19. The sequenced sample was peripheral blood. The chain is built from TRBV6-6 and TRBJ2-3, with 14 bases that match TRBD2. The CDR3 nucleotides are TGTGCCAGCAGTTACTCGACTAGCGGGGGGGCAGATACGCAGTATTTT. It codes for CASSYSTSGGADTQYF.